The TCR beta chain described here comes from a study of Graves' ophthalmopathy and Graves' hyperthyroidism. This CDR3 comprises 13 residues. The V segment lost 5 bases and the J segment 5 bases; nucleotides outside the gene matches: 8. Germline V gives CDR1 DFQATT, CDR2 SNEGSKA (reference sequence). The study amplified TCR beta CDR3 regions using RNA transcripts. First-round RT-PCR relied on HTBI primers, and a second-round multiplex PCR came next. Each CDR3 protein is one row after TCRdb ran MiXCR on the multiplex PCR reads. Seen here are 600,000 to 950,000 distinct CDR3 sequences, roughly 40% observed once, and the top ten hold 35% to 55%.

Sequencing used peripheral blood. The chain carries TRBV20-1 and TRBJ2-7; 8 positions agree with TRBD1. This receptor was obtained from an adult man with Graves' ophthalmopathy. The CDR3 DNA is TGCAGTGCTGTCCAGGGGGCCGTCGACGAGCAGTACTTC. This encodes CSAVQGAVDEQYF.